This TCR beta chain is drawn from a study of shared clonotypes between healthy human individuals. General study results and limits: At large depth, rarefaction still showed sorted-subset sequencing to be incomplete.

Each replicate PCR on the sorted subsets used about 0.2 ug DNA (around 30,000 T cell genomes). The method was immunoSEQ multiplex PCR; TCRdb's version includes in-frame clones alone and lacks a portion of them. The sample yields over a million clones, roughly 96% seen once. Germline assignment: CDR1 SQVTM and CDR2 ANQGSEA. The CDR3 covers 15 residues. Germline trimming cut 4 bases from V and 1 base from J; bases unmatched to any gene: 9. Note on this clone: As yet, its antigen is unknown.

Subsets obtained from CD4+ cells comprised CD45RA+ naive and CD45RA-negative memory cells. The sequencing input was naive CD4+ T cells sorted from blood. Subset reported: CD45RA+ positively selected. The V and J genes are TRBV29-1 and TRBJ1-1; 7 nucleotides align to TRBD1. This receptor was obtained from a man aged 25-45 years in good health. The CDR3 reads CSVVTWGQSNTEAFF. DNA for the CDR3: TGCAGCGTTGTAACATGGGGACAGTCGAACACTGAAGCTTTCTTT. Full variable domain (outside the CDR3, taken from reference TRBV29-1 and TRBJ1-1): SAVISQKPSRDICQRGTSLTIQCQVDSQVTMMFWYRQQPGQSLTLIATANQGSEATYESGFVIDKFPISRPNLTFSTLTVSNMSPEDSSIYLCSVVTWGQSNTEAFFGQGTRLTVV.